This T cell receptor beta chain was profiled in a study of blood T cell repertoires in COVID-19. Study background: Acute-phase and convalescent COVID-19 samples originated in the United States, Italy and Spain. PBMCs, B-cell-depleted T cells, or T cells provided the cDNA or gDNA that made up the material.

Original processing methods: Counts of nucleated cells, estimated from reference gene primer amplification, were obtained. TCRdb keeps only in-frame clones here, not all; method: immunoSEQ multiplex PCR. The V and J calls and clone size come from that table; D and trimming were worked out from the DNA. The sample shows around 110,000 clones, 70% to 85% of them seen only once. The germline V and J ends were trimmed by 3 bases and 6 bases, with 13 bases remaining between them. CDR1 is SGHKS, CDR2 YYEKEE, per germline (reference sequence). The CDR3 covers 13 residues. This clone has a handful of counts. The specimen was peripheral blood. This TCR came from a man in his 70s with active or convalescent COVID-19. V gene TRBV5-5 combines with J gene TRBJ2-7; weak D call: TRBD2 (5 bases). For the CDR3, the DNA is TGTGCCAGCAGCTCCCGGGAAAGAGGCGAGCAGTACTTC. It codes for CASSSRERGEQYF.